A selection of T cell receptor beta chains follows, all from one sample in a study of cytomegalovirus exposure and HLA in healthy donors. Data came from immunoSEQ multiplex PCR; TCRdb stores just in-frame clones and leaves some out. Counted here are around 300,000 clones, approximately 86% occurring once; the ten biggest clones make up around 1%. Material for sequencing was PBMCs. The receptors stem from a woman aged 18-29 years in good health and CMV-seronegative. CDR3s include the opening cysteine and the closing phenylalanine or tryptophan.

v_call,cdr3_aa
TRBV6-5,CASSYSANQPQHF
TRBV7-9,CASNPPGLGYEQYF
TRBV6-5,CASSYSRLGIYEQYF
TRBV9,CASSVEEGGMGDTQYF
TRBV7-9,CASSPPREPHNEQFF
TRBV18,CASSPLTGAKQYF
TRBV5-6,CASSLGQGEQPQHF
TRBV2,CASSDHRTDGYTF
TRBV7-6,CASSPTGGLAGVEQFF
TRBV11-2,CASSLNPGGSYGYTF
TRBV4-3,CASSQDHDTTAEQYF
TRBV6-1,CASSGRTGRGEQYF
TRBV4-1,CASSPWTGRPEQYF
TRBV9,CASRATGAISYNSPLHF
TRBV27,CASSLSLPRQGGTYEQYF
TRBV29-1,CSATGQIGNTIYF
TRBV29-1,CSLTKGGVLRPAYNEQFF
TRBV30,CAWSILTEAFF
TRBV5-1,CASSQGTSGTYEQYF
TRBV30,CAWSAKGGVQPQHF
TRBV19,CASSSRVWNEQYF
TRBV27,CASSQQGGAGYTF
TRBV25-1,CASSDRDQPQHF
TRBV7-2,CASSFTDREAFF
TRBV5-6,CASSHAGSGSSYEQYF
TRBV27,CASSPSGGEFYNEQFF
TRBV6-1,CASSNQANYGYTF
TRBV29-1,CSVAEGLNQPQHF
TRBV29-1,CSVEAADRGPMFGDTQYF
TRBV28,CASSNRDQETQYF
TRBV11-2,CASSSTGGYEQYF
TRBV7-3,CASSPRGTGGGKAFF
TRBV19,CASSIAGTSTGELFF
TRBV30,CAWSWPSSGNTIYF
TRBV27,CASSWRREGNEQYF
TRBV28,CATAGSATFRAQYF
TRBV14,CASSQVLIPGDNYGYTF
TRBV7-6,CASSLAQGVIQKDTEAFF
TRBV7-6,CASSLEGRGNYGYTF
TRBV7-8,CASSLAGAVSNQPQHF